This T cell receptor beta chain is from a study of blood T cell repertoires in COVID-19. On the study more broadly: There were acute and convalescent COVID-19 samples, and they came from the United States, Italy and Spain.

Trimming removed 0 bases from V and 4 bases from J; junction bases left unmatched: 2. Germline V gene sequence: CDR1 MNHEY, CDR2 SMNVEV (reference sequence). This CDR3 comprises 14 residues. Per the authors' pipeline: It was from reference gene primer amplification that nucleated cell counts were estimated. TCRdb's copy holds only in-frame clones and misses some; the assay was immunoSEQ multiplex PCR. The V and J calls and clone size come from that table; D and trimming were worked out from the DNA. The sample carries 250,000 to 350,000 clones, 90% recorded once. This receptor was taken from a woman aged 30 to 39 with COVID-19, enrolled during active disease. The chain links TRBV27 to TRBJ1-2, with TRBD1 matching over 7 bases. The material sequenced was peripheral blood. The CDR3 spells CASSLSGQPYGYTF. Written as DNA, the CDR3 is TGTGCCAGCAGTTTATCGGGACAGCCCTATGGCTACACCTTC.